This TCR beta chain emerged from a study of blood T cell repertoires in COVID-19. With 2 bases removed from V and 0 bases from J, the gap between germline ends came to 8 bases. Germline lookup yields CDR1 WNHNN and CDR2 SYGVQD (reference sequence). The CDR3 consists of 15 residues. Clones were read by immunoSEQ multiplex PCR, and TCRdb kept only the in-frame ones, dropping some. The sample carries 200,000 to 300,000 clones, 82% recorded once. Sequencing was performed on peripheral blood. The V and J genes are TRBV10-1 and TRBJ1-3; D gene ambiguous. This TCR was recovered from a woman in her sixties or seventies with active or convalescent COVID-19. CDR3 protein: CASSEGINSGNTIYF. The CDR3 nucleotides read TGCGCCAGCAGTGAGGGCATTAACTCTGGAAACACCATATATTTT.